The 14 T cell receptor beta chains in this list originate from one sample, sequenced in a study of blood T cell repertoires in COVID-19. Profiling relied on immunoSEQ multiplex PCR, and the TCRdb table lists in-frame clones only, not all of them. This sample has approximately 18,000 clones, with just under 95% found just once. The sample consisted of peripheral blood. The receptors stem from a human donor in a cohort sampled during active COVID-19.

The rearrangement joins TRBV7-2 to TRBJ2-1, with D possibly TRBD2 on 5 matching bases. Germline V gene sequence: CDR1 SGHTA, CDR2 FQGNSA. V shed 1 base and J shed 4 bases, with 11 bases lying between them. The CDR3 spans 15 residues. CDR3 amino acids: CASSLGGVGYNEQFF. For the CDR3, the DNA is TGTGCCAGCAGCTTAGGGGGAGTGGGGTACAATGAGCAGTTCTTC.

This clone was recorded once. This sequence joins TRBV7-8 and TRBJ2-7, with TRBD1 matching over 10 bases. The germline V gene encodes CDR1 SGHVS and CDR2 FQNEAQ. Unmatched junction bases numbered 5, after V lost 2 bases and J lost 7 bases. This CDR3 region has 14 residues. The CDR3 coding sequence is TGTGCCAGCAGCTTAAGGGACAGGGGAAAGGAGCAGTACTTC. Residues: CASSLRDRGKEQYF.

Written as DNA, the CDR3 is TGTGCCGGGGCAGGGCGCGGCTTCTATGGCTACACCTTC. Translation: CAGAGRGFYGYTF. V and J are TRBV28 and TRBJ1-2; D possibly corresponds to TRBD1 (5 bases). The CDR3 is made up of 13 amino acids. Trimming took off 11 bases at V and 4 bases at J, with 17 bases between the two ends. Germline CDR1 is MDHEN and CDR2 is SYDVKM.

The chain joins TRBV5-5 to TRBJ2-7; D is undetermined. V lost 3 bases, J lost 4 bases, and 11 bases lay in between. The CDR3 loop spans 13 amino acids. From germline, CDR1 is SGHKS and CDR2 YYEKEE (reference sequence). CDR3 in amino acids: CASSSERRYEQYF. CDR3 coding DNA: TGTGCCAGCAGCTCTGAGCGTAGGTACGAGCAGTACTTC.

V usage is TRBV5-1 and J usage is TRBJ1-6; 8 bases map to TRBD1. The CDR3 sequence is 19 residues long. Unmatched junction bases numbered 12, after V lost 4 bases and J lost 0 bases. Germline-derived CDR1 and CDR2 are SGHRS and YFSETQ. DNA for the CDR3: TGCGCCAGCAGCCAGCGGCAGGGGGCGAGTCCCTCCTATAATTCACCCCTCCACTTT. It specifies CASSQRQGASPSYNSPLHF.

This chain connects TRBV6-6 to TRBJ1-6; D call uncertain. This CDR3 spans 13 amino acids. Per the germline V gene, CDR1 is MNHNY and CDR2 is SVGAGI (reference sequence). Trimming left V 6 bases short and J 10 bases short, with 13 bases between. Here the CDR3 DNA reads TGTGCCAGCAGGGCACCATCGGGATCACCCCTCCACTTT. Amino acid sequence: CASRAPSGSPLHF.

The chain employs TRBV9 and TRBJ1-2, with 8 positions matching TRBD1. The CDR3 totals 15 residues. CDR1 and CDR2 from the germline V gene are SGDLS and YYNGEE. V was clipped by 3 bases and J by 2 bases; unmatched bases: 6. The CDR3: CASSGPGQENYGYTF. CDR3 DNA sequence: TGTGCCAGCAGCGGACCGGGACAGGAAAACTATGGCTACACCTTC.

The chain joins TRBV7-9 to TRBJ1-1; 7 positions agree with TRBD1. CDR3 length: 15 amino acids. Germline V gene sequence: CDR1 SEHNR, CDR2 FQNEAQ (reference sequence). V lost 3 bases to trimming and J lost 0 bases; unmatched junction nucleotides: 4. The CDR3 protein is CASSLGTVMNTEAFF. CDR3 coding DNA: TGTGCCAGCAGCTTGGGGACAGTCATGAACACTGAAGCTTTCTTT. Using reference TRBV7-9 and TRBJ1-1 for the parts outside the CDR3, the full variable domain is DTGVSQNPRHKITKRGQNVTFRCDPISEHNRLYWYRQTLGQGPEFLTYFQNEAQLEKSRLLSDRFSAERPKGSFSTLEIQRTEQGDSAMYLCASSLGTVMNTEAFFGQGTRLTVV.

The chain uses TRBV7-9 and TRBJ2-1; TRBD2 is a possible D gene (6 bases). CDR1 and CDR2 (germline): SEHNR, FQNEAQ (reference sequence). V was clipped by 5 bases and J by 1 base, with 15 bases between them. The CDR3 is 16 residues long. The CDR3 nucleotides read TGTGCCAGCAGCCCCTCCCCAGGGACTTCCTACAATGAGCAGTTCTTC. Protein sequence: CASSPSPGTSYNEQFF.

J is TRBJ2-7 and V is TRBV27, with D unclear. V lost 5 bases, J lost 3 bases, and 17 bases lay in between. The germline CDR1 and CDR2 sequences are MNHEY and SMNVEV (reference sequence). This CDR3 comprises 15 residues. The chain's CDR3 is CASSPVERPFYEQYF. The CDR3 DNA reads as TGTGCCAGCAGTCCGGTGGAGAGACCTTTCTACGAGCAGTACTTC.

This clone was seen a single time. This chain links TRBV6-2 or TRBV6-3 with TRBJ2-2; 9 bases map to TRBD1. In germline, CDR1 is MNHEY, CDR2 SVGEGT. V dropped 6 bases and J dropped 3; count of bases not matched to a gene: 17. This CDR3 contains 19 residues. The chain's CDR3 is CASSPWASQGAGDTGELFF. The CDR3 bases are TGTGCCAGCAGCCCATGGGCTTCACAGGGGGCAGGAGACACCGGGGAGCTGTTTTTT.

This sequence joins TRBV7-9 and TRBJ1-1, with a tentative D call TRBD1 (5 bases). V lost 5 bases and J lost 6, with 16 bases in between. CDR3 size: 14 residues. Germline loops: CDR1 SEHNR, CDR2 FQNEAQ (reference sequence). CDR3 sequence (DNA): TGTGCCAGCAGCCCAGTCACCCCGGGGGCTGAAGCTTTCTTT. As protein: CASSPVTPGAEAFF.

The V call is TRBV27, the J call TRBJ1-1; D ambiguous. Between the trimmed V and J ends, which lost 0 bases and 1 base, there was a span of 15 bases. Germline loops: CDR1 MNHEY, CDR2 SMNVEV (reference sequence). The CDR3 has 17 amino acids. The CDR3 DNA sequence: TGTGCCAGCAGTTTATCACACCCCAGTTTCGCGAACACTGAAGCTTTCTTT. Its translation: CASSLSHPSFANTEAFF.

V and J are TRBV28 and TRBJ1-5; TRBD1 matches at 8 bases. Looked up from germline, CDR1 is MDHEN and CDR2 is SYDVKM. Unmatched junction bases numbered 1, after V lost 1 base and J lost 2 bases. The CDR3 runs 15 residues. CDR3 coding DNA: TGTGCCAGCAGTTTATCGGGACAGGGCAATCAGCCCCAGCATTTT. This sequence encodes CASSLSGQGNQPQHF.